This TCR beta chain was recorded in a study of blood T cell repertoires in COVID-19. In the study overall: T cells, B-cell-depleted T cells, or PBMCs provided the cDNA or gDNA that served as material.

Original methodology: Counts of nucleated cells, estimated from reference gene primer amplification, were obtained. Clones were sequenced by immunoSEQ multiplex PCR, and TCRdb holds only the in-frame ones, with some missing. The D gene and trimming were derived from the DNA, and the V and J assignments and clone size from that table. Of 250,000 to 350,000 clones in the sample, around nine tenths were seen once. Those enrolled in Seattle joined during active infection and were followed longitudinally afterward. Losses at the gene ends were 2 bases for V and 1 base for J; bases not matched to a gene: 10. The CDR3 consists of 19 residues. CDR1 and CDR2 (germline): MNHEY, SVGEGT.

The receptor was derived from a woman in her 30s with COVID-19, enrolled during active disease. The sequenced material came from peripheral blood. The chain links TRBV6-2 or TRBV6-3 to TRBJ2-4; TRBD2 aligns across 11 bases. CDR3 sequence (DNA): TGTGCCAGCAGTTACGGGACTAGCGGCCAACGGGGGGCCAAAAACATTCAGTACTTC. This gives the protein CASSYGTSGQRGAKNIQYF.